These 20 T cell receptor beta chains were all obtained from the same sample, sequenced in a study of T cells in Graves' hyperthyroidism and ophthalmopathy. Researchers took RNA transcripts and amplified the TCR beta CDR3 regions from them. In the first-round RT-PCR of the TCR CDR3, the HTBI primer set was used. TCRdb called the multiplex PCR reads again in MiXCR, with one record for every CDR3 protein. The sample lists 550,000 to 800,000 distinct CDR3 sequences, around 15% seen once, with 15% to 18% in the top ten. Material: blood. The receptors stem from a man aged 45-60 years with Graves' hyperthyroidism.

The chain employs TRBV2 and TRBJ1-2; 11 bases agree with TRBD1. The CDR3 spans 13 residues. V lost 11 bases to trimming and J lost 8 bases; unmatched junction nucleotides: 10. Germline V gene lookup returns CDR1 SNHLY and CDR2 FYNNEI. The CDR3 loop reads CAGQGQGAGGYTF. The CDR3 DNA is TGTGCCGGCCAAGGACAGGGGGCGGGGGGCTACACCTTC.

This clonotype was found many times. This sequence joins TRBV24-1 and TRBJ2-3; 7 bases agree with TRBD2. The CDR3 runs 15 residues. The junction had 5 bases not matched to a gene; V was cut back by 4 bases and J by 2 bases. Germline CDR1 and CDR2: KGHDR and SFDVKD. CDR3: CATSEDRDYTDTQYF. The CDR3 DNA follows: TGTGCCACCAGTGAAGACCGGGACTACACAGATACGCAGTATTTT.

This clonotype was seen repeatedly, ten times or more. CDR3 in amino acids: CASTAIRETQYF. The CDR3 DNA reads TGTGCCAGCACGGCAATAAGGGAGACCCAGTACTTC. V is TRBV12-3 or TRBV12-4 and J is TRBJ2-5; no clear D. V was shortened by 7 bases and J by 5 bases, with 11 bases between the two germline ends. This CDR3 has 12 amino acids.

The V call is TRBV18, the J call TRBJ2-1; tentatively, D is TRBD1 (6 bases). Germline values: CDR1 KGHSH, CDR2 LQKENI. The CDR3 totals 15 residues. Between the trimmed V and J ends, which lost 3 bases and 0 bases, there was a span of 9 bases. CDR3 loop: CASSPTGPSYNEQFF. CDR3 nucleotides: TGTGCCAGCTCACCGACAGGACCCTCCTACAATGAGCAGTTCTTC.

The table lists this clonotype with many counts. The chain combines TRBV20-1 with TRBJ1-5; D perhaps matches TRBD1 (5 bases). Germline loops: CDR1 DFQATT, CDR2 SNEGSKA (reference sequence). This CDR3 has 15 residues. Trimming removed 7 bases at V and 2 bases at J, with 18 bases between. CDR3: CSVQPPKGGNQPQHF. The DNA of the CDR3 is TGCAGTGTCCAGCCCCCAAAAGGGGGCAATCAGCCCCAGCATTTT.

This clonotype was observed many times. V is TRBV28 and J is TRBJ1-1; D is unclear. This CDR3 is built from 14 residues. V dropped 6 bases and J dropped 4 bases, with 15 bases sitting between them. Germline V gene sequence: CDR1 MDHEN, CDR2 SYDVKM. CDR3 in amino acids: CASRNGPSGTEAFF. In nucleotides, the CDR3 is TGTGCCAGCAGGAACGGACCATCAGGCACTGAAGCTTTCTTT.

This clonotype has only a few counts. The chain combines TRBV10-3 with TRBJ1-5; 9 nucleotides line up with TRBD1. The V gene's germline CDR1 is ENHRY and CDR2 SYGVKD. The CDR3 spans 15 residues. Trimming cost V 10 bases and J 6 bases; bases outside gene matches: 13. The CDR3 DNA sequence: TGTGCCACGGCTGTTACAGGGGGCCAGAGTCAGCCCCAGCATTTT. As protein: CATAVTGGQSQPQHF.

This clonotype occurred many times. The chain has TRBV10-1 and TRBJ2-3; perhaps TRBD2 as D (5 bases). Per the germline V gene, CDR1 is WNHNN and CDR2 is SYGVQD (reference sequence). The CDR3 sequence is 14 residues long. V was clipped by 8 bases and J by 0 bases, with 12 bases between them. CDR3 in DNA: TGCGCCAGCGGGTCCGGCGGGAGCACAGATACGCAGTATTTT. Amino acids: CASGSGGSTDTQYF.

This clonotype was seen a handful of times. This rearrangement joins TRBV7-8 to TRBJ1-6; D call uncertain. V was cut by 1 base and J by 0 bases, with 10 bases left in between. Germline values: CDR1 SGHVS, CDR2 FQNEAQ. There are 17 residues in the CDR3. As DNA, the CDR3 is TGTGCCAGCAGCTTAGGTCCAGTAGTCTCCTATAATTCACCCCTCCACTTT. This sequence encodes CASSLGPVVSYNSPLHF.

The chain employs TRBV20-1 and TRBJ1-2; 7 nucleotides align to TRBD1. Trimming cost V 0 bases and J 8 bases; bases outside gene matches: 9. This CDR3 comprises 14 residues. Per the germline V gene, CDR1 is DFQATT and CDR2 is SNEGSKA (reference sequence). The CDR3 here is CSARDSRGLDGYTF. CDR3 sequence (DNA): TGCAGTGCTAGAGATAGTAGGGGGCTCGACGGCTACACCTTC.

This rearrangement joins TRBV7-2 to TRBJ2-1, with 10 positions matching TRBD2. The CDR3 totals 13 residues. J gave up 8 bases and V 10 bases, and 8 bases lay outside the gene matches. Germline V gene lookup returns CDR1 SGHTA and CDR2 FQGNSA. CDR3 nucleotides: TGTGCCACCGGGACTAGCGAAAACTATGAGCAGTTCTTC. It codes for CATGTSENYEQFF.

The V call is TRBV14, the J call TRBJ2-5, with TRBD1 matching 8 bases. The junction had 7 bases not matched to a gene; V was cut back by 6 bases and J by 4 bases. The CDR3 runs to 14 residues. Per germline, CDR1 SGHDN and CDR2 FVKESK. The DNA for the CDR3 is TGTGCCAGCAGACGGACAGGGCGGCGAGAGACCCAGTACTTC. Translated: CASRRTGRRETQYF.

The V and J genes are TRBV24-1 and TRBJ2-4, with TRBD2 identical over 8 bases. The CDR3 length is 17 residues. V dropped 4 bases and J dropped 4; count of bases not matched to a gene: 11. Germline assignment: CDR1 KGHDR and CDR2 SFDVKD. The CDR3 DNA is TGTGCCACCAGTGACCCCGGGGGACTAGGAAAAAAAAACATTCAGTACTTC. Its protein is CATSDPGGLGKKNIQYF.

There are a few counts of this clonotype. This chain connects TRBV7-2 to TRBJ2-7; D is ambiguous. Germline CDR1 and CDR2: SGHTA and FQGNSA. V was clipped by 5 bases and J by 4 bases, with 15 bases between them. The CDR3 is made up of 14 amino acids. The CDR3 reads CASSLLGTDYEQYF. CDR3 bases: TGTGCCAGCAGCCTTCTTGGAACAGATTACGAGCAGTACTTC.

The chain is built from TRBV20-1 and TRBJ2-7; no definite D call. Between the trimmed V and J ends, which lost 3 bases and 0 bases, there was a span of 18 bases. Germline lookup yields CDR1 DFQATT and CDR2 SNEGSKA (reference sequence). This CDR3 has 16 amino acids. The CDR3 nucleotides are TGCAGTGCTAGGGAGAGAAGGGCGCCGAGCTCCTACGAGCAGTACTTC. It encodes CSARERRAPSSYEQYF.

Concerning this clonotype: This may be a read error: a much more frequent sequence differs by one nucleotide. The chain joins TRBV6-1 to TRBJ1-5; D gene unclear. This CDR3 comprises 14 residues. The germline CDR1 and CDR2 sequences are MNHNS and SASEGT. The CDR3 DNA is TGTGCCAGCAGTACAGCTATTAGCGATCAGCCCCAGCATTTT. It specifies CASSTAISDQPQHF.

This clonotype was recorded many times. This chain joins TRBV7-3 and TRBJ1-1; D might be TRBD1 (6 bases). The V gene's germline CDR1 is SGHTA and CDR2 FQGTGA. This CDR3 contains 13 residues. The germline V and J ends were trimmed by 5 bases and 5 bases, with 12 bases remaining between them. The CDR3, as DNA: TGTGCCAGCAGCGCCGGACAGAGGACTGAAGCTTTCTTT. Amino acids: CASSAGQRTEAFF. The variable domain in full, completed from reference TRBV7-3 and TRBJ1-1, reads GAGVSQTPSNKVTEKGKYVELRCDPISGHTALYWYRQSLGQGPEFLIYFQGTGAADDSGLPNDRFFAVRPEGSVSTLKIQRTERGDSAVYLCASSAGQRTEAFFGQGTRLTVV.

This CDR3 is CASSRSGTSGEETQYF. The CDR3 bases are TGTGCCAGCAGCCGCTCCGGGACTAGCGGTGAAGAGACCCAGTACTTC. V gene TRBV12-3 or TRBV12-4 combines with J gene TRBJ2-5, with TRBD2 identical over 11 bases. V lost 6 bases and J lost 3; bases outside the gene matches: 9. This CDR3 has 16 amino acids.

V is TRBV7-2 and J is TRBJ1-3; 10 bases agree with TRBD1. Per germline, CDR1 SGHTA and CDR2 FQGNSA. CDR3 size: 14 residues. V was clipped by 5 bases and J by 9 bases; unmatched bases: 7. The CDR3 DNA sequence: TGTGCCAGCAGCCCAGGGACAGGGGCGGTCACCATATATTTT. Encoded protein: CASSPGTGAVTIYF.

This clonotype was picked up many times. The chain employs TRBV6-6 and TRBJ1-1; D is possibly TRBD1 (5 bases). V was trimmed by 0 bases and J by 5 bases, leaving 7 bases between them. CDR3 size: 13 residues. Germline CDR1 and CDR2: MNHNY and SVGAGI (reference sequence). The CDR3 DNA is TGTGCCAGCAGTTACTCCAGGGTTACTGAAGCTTTCTTT. Protein product: CASSYSRVTEAFF.